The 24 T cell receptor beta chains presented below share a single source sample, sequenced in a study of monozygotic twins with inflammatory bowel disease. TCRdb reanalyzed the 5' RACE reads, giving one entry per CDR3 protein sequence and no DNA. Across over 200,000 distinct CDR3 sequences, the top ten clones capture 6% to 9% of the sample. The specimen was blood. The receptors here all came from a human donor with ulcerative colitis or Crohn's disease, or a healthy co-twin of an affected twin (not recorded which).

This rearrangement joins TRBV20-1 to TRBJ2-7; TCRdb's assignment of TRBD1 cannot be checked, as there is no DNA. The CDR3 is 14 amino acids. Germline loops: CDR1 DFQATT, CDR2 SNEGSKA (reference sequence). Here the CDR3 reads CSARDRQGAYEQYF.

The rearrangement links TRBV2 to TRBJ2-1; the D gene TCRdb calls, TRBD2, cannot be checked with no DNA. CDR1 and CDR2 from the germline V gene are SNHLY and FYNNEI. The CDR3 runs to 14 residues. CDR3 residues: CASTGLAGNNEQFF.

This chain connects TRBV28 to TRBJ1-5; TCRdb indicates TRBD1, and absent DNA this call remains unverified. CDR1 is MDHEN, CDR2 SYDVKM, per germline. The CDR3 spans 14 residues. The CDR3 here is CTSSFAQGGQPQHF.

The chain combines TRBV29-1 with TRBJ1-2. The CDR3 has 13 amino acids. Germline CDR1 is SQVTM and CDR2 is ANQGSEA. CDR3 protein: CSVEVMGNNGYTF.

CDR3 sequence: CASSPLEAETQYF. The chain combines TRBV18 with TRBJ2-5. CDR3 size: 13 residues. In germline, CDR1 is KGHSH, CDR2 LQKENI.

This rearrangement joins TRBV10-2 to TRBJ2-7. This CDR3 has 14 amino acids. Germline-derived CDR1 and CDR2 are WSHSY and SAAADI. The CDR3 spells CASSELGISYEQYF.

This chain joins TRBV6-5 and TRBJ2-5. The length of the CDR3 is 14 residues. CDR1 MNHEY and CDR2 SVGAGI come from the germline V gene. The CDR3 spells CASRYRAGKETQYF.

This chain's CDR3 is CASIYRGANVLTF. The chain combines TRBV6-2 or TRBV6-3 with TRBJ2-6. The CDR3 extends over 13 amino acids. Per germline, CDR1 MNHEY and CDR2 SVGEGT.

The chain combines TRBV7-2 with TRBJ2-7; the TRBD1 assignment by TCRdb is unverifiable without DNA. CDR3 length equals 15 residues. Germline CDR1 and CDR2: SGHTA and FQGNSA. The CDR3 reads CASILSGAPSYEQYF.

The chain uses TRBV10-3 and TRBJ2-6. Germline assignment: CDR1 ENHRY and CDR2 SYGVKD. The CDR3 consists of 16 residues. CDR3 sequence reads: CAISEGQSSGANVLTF.

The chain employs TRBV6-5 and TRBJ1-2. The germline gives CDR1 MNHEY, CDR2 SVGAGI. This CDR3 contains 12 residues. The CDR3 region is CASSPQEGGYTF.

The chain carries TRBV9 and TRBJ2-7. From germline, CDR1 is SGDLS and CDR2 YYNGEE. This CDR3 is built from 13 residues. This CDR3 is CASSVYRNGEQYF.

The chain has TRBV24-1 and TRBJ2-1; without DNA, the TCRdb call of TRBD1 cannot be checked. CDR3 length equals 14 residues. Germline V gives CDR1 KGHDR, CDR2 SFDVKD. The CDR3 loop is CATSDLSGQDEQFF.

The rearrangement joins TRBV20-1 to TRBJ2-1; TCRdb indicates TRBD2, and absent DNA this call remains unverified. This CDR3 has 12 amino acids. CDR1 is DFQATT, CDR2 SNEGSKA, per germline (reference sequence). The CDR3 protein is CSATRLEGEQFF.

CDR3 in amino acids: CASSAQGGGQFF. The V and J genes are TRBV19 and TRBJ2-1; there is no DNA to check the TCRdb D call of TRBD1. Germline loops: CDR1 LNHDA, CDR2 SQIVND (reference sequence). The CDR3 sequence is 12 residues long.

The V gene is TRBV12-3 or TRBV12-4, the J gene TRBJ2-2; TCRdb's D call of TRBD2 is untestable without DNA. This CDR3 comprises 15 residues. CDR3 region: CASRWGDSNTGELFF.

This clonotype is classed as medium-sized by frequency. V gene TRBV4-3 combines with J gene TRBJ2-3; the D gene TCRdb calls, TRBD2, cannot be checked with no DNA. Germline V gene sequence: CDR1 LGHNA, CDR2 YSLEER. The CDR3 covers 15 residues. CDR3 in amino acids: CASSQVGGSRYTQYF.

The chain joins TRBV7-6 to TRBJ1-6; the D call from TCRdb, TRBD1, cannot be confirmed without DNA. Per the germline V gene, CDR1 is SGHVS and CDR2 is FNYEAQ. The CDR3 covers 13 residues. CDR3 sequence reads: CASSLDQGSPLHF.

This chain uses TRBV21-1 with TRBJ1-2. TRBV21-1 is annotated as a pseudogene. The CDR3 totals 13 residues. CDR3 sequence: CASSKGNGHGYTF.

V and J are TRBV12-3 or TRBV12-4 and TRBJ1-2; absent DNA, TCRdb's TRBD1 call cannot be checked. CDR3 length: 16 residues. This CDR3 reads CASSLGQGTGNYGYTF.

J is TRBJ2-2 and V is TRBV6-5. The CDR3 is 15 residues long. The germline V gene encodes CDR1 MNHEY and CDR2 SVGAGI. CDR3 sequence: CASSYSTGPPVELFF.

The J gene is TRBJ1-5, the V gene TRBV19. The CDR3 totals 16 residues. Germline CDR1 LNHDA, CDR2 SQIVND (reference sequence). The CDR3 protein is CATISSGENINQPQHF.

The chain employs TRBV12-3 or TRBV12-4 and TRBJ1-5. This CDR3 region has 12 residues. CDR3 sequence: CASRWSTQPQHF.

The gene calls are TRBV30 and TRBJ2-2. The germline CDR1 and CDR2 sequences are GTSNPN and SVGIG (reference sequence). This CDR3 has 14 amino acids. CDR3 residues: CAQRHQWYTGELFF.